Listed below are T cell receptor beta chains from one sample, sequenced in a study of shared clonotypes between healthy human individuals. Assay: immunoSEQ multiplex PCR; the TCRdb copy retains only in-frame clones and omits some. Of 2,100,000 or so clones in the sample, approximately 96% were seen once. Sequenced material: naive CD4+ T cells sorted from blood. These receptor sequences come from a man between 18 and 35 years old in good health. CDR3s include the opening cysteine and the closing phenylalanine or tryptophan. Each record gives: CDR3 DNA, CDR3 protein, clone size, J gene, V gene, D gene. The D gene is left open where the match is weak. A clone size is listed for some rows: how often the clone was seen (once, few, many), or a class if it is expanded.

DNA: TGTGCCAGCAGGGACGAGACAGGGGCAGGGACTGAAGCTTTCTTT
CDR3: CASRDETGAGTEAFF
size: -
J: TRBJ1-1
V: TRBV2
D: TRBD1

DNA: TGCGCCAGCAGCTTGGATGGACAGGGGGTCTCACCCCTCCACTTT
CDR3: CASSLDGQGVSPLHF
size: once
J: TRBJ1-6
V: TRBV5-1
D: TRBD1

DNA: TGTGCCAGCAGTTACAACAGGGAATATGGCTACACCTTC
CDR3: CASSYNREYGYTF
size: -
J: TRBJ1-2
V: TRBV6-5
D: -

DNA: TGTGCCAGCTCACCATCGGCTAGCGGGAGCCTGTTGACCGGGGAGCTGTTTTTT
CDR3: CASSPSASGSLLTGELFF
size: once
J: TRBJ2-2
V: TRBV18
D: TRBD2

DNA: TGTGCCAGCAGTGAAACCGGGACAGGGGGATTAGATACGCAGTATTTT
CDR3: CASSETGTGGLDTQYF
size: -
J: TRBJ2-3
V: TRBV6-1
D: TRBD1

DNA: TGTGCCAGCAGCTCCGTAGGGGGCTGGGCTTTCTTT
CDR3: CASSSVGGWAFF
size: -
J: TRBJ1-1
V: TRBV7-8
D: TRBD1

DNA: TGTGCCAGCACCGAAGAAGGACTAGGGTTAGATACGCAGTATTTT
CDR3: CASTEEGLGLDTQYF
size: -
J: TRBJ2-3
V: TRBV2
D: TRBD2

DNA: TGTGCCAGCAGTATACAGGGAAAGAGCTCCTACGAGCAGTACTTC
CDR3: CASSIQGKSSYEQYF
size: -
J: TRBJ2-7
V: TRBV7-2
D: -

DNA: TGCAGGACCGGTCGAGCTTTCTTT
CDR3: CRTGRAFF
size: -
J: TRBJ1-1
V: TRBV20-1
D: -

DNA: TGTGCCTGGGTGACAGGGGTCGGAAACACCATATATTTT
CDR3: CAWVTGVGNTIYF
size: -
J: TRBJ1-3
V: TRBV30
D: TRBD1

DNA: TGCGCCAGCAGCCAAGAGCAGGCCCTCTCTGGAAACACCATATATTTT
CDR3: CASSQEQALSGNTIYF
size: -
J: TRBJ1-3
V: TRBV4-1
D: -

DNA: TGTGCCAGCTCCCAAGTAGGGGGCACCACCTACGAGCAGTACTTC
CDR3: CASSQVGGTTYEQYF
size: once
J: TRBJ2-7
V: TRBV18
D: TRBD1

DNA: TGTGCCAGCAGTTACTCGACCGGGTGGGAGACCCAGTACTTC
CDR3: CASSYSTGWETQYF
size: -
J: TRBJ2-5
V: TRBV6-5
D: -

DNA: TGTGCCAGCAGCTCCTTAGGGGCAACTAATGAAAAACTGTTTTTT
CDR3: CASSSLGATNEKLFF
size: -
J: TRBJ1-4
V: TRBV7-2
D: -

DNA: TGTGCCAGCAACCCACAAACAGGGGGTGACACTGAAGCTTTCTTT
CDR3: CASNPQTGGDTEAFF
size: -
J: TRBJ1-1
V: TRBV2
D: TRBD1

DNA: TGTGCCAGCAGTGGGATAGACAGGGGGAGTCAGCCCCAGCATTTT
CDR3: CASSGIDRGSQPQHF
size: -
J: TRBJ1-5
V: TRBV6-6
D: TRBD1

DNA: TGTGCCATCAGTGCGGACAGGGACTATGGCTACACCTTC
CDR3: CAISADRDYGYTF
size: once
J: TRBJ1-2
V: TRBV10-3
D: TRBD1

DNA: TGCAGCGTTGAGGGCTCCTACAATGAGCAGTTCTTC
CDR3: CSVEGSYNEQFF
size: -
J: TRBJ2-1
V: TRBV29-1
D: -

DNA: TGTGCCAGCAGCCGGGACAGGGGTTATGAAAAACTGTTTTTT
CDR3: CASSRDRGYEKLFF
size: -
J: TRBJ1-4
V: TRBV2
D: TRBD1

DNA: TGTGCCATCAGTACAGGAGACCAAGAGACCCAGTACTTC
CDR3: CAISTGDQETQYF
size: -
J: TRBJ2-5
V: TRBV10-3
D: -

DNA: TGTGCCAGCTCACTATTACGGGACACCCCTAATGAAAAACTGTTTTTT
CDR3: CASSLLRDTPNEKLFF
size: -
J: TRBJ1-4
V: TRBV18
D: -

DNA: TGTGCCAGCTCACCCGGGTTCTCGGGAGGGCCCGATGAGCAGTTCTTC
CDR3: CASSPGFSGGPDEQFF
size: -
J: TRBJ2-1
V: TRBV18
D: TRBD2

DNA: TGTGCTAGCAGCTCCGATGGGATCGGGGAGCTGTTTTTT
CDR3: CASSSDGIGELFF
size: -
J: TRBJ2-2
V: TRBV7-7
D: -

DNA: TGTGCCAGCAGTTTGTTCCGGGCGAACACCGGGGAGCTGTTTTTT
CDR3: CASSLFRANTGELFF
size: -
J: TRBJ2-2
V: TRBV28
D: -

DNA: TGCGCCAGCAGTACGGGGCAGGGCCAAGGTCAGCCCCAGCATTTT
CDR3: CASSTGQGQGQPQHF
size: once
J: TRBJ1-5
V: TRBV5-1
D: -

DNA: TGTGCCAGCAGCAAGGACAGGGTAGAATTGGCCGGGGAGCTGTTTTTT
CDR3: CASSKDRVELAGELFF
size: -
J: TRBJ2-2
V: TRBV9
D: TRBD1

DNA: TGCGCCAGCACCTTCACAGGGGCGAACACTGAAGCTTTCTTT
CDR3: CASTFTGANTEAFF
size: -
J: TRBJ1-1
V: TRBV5-1
D: TRBD1

DNA: TGTGCCAGCAGCCAAGGCCCGGGACTAGCAGCCAATGAGCAGTTCTTC
CDR3: CASSQGPGLAANEQFF
size: once
J: TRBJ2-1
V: TRBV14
D: TRBD2

DNA: TGTGCCACCAGTAGAGGCGAGGCCTACGAGCAGTACTTC
CDR3: CATSRGEAYEQYF
size: -
J: TRBJ2-7
V: TRBV15
D: -

DNA: TGTGCCAGCTCACCAATCCGGGACACTGAAGCTTTCTTT
CDR3: CASSPIRDTEAFF
size: -
J: TRBJ1-1
V: TRBV18
D: -

DNA: TGTGCCAGCAGCGGCCGTACAACCTACAATGAGCAGTTCTTC
CDR3: CASSGRTTYNEQFF
size: -
J: TRBJ2-1
V: TRBV28
D: -

DNA: TGTGCCAGCTCACCACAGGGGGCTTACGAGCAGTACTTC
CDR3: CASSPQGAYEQYF
size: -
J: TRBJ2-7
V: TRBV18
D: TRBD1

DNA: TGTGCCAGCAGTTACAGGGGGCCCGAAACTAACTATGGCTACACCTTC
CDR3: CASSYRGPETNYGYTF
size: -
J: TRBJ1-2
V: TRBV6-5
D: TRBD1

DNA: TGTGCCAGTAGTATCCCCGTCGTAGTTCAGCCCCAGCATTTT
CDR3: CASSIPVVVQPQHF
size: -
J: TRBJ1-5
V: TRBV19
D: -

DNA: TGCGCCAGCAGGCTAGATAGCACAGATACGCAGTATTTT
CDR3: CASRLDSTDTQYF
size: once
J: TRBJ2-3
V: TRBV5-1
D: -

DNA: TGTGCCAGTAGTGCTTTTCCTAGCGGGAGAGAGAATGAGCAGTTCTTC
CDR3: CASSAFPSGRENEQFF
size: -
J: TRBJ2-1
V: TRBV19
D: TRBD2

DNA: TGTGCCAGCTCACCACCAGGGGCTATAGTGGATCAGCCCCAGCATTTT
CDR3: CASSPPGAIVDQPQHF
size: few
J: TRBJ1-5
V: TRBV18
D: -

DNA: TGTGCCAGTAGTATTACGACGGGGAGGAACACTGAAGCTTTCTTT
CDR3: CASSITTGRNTEAFF
size: -
J: TRBJ1-1
V: TRBV19
D: -

DNA: TGCAGCGTAAACACAGGAATCACCGGGGAGCTGTTTTTT
CDR3: CSVNTGITGELFF
size: -
J: TRBJ2-2
V: TRBV29-1
D: -

DNA: TGTGCTAGTGTTGGCGGGGGCTCCTACAATGAGCAGTTCTTC
CDR3: CASVGGGSYNEQFF
size: -
J: TRBJ2-1
V: TRBV12-5
D: TRBD2

DNA: TGTGCCACCTCCGTGAAGTTGAACACTGAAGCTTTCTTT
CDR3: CATSVKLNTEAFF
size: -
J: TRBJ1-1
V: TRBV2
D: -

DNA: TGTGCCAGCGCGACAGGGGACGCCAGTGAAAAACTGTTTTTT
CDR3: CASATGDASEKLFF
size: -
J: TRBJ1-4
V: TRBV6-1
D: TRBD1

DNA: TGTGCCAGCAGCCCCGGAGACAGGCTTGAAGCTTTCTTT
CDR3: CASSPGDRLEAFF
size: -
J: TRBJ1-1
V: TRBV28
D: -

DNA: TGTGCCAGCAGCGTACCGTCCGCCACAGATACGCAGTATTTT
CDR3: CASSVPSATDTQYF
size: -
J: TRBJ2-3
V: TRBV9
D: -

DNA: TGTGCCAGCAGTTACGACCGAGCGGGGGCCTACGAGCAGTACTTC
CDR3: CASSYDRAGAYEQYF
size: -
J: TRBJ2-7
V: TRBV6-5
D: TRBD2

DNA: TGTGCCAGCAGCTTAGAAGAGAACACTGAAGCTTTCTTT
CDR3: CASSLEENTEAFF
size: few
J: TRBJ1-1
V: TRBV7-9
D: -

DNA: TGTGCCAGCAGCCCGGACAGGGATCAGCCCCAGCATTTT
CDR3: CASSPDRDQPQHF
size: few
J: TRBJ1-5
V: TRBV7-2
D: TRBD1

DNA: TGTGCCAGCAGCTTACAGGATACGCAGTATTTT
CDR3: CASSLQDTQYF
size: -
J: TRBJ2-3
V: TRBV7-2
D: -